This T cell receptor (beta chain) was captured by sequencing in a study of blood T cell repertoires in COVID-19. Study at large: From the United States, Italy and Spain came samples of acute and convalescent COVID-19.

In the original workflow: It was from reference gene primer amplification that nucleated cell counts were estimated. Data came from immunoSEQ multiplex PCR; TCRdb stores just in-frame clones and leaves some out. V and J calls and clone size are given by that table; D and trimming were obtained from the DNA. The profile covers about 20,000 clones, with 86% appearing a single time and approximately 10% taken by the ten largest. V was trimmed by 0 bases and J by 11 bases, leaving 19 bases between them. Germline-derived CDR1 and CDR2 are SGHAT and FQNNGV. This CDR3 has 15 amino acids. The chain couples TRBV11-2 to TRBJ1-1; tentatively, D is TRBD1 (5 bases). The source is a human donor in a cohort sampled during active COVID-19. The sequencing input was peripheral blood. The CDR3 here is CASSLEGGVGIGAFF. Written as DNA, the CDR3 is TGTGCCAGCAGCTTAGAGGGGGGAGTCGGTATCGGGGCTTTCTTT. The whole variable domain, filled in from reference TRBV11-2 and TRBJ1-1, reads EAGVAQSPRYKIIEKRQSVAFWCNPISGHATLYWYQQILGQGPKLLIQFQNNGVVDDSQLPKDRFSAERLKGVDSTLKIQPAKLEDSAVYLCASSLEGGVGIGAFFGQGTRLTVV.